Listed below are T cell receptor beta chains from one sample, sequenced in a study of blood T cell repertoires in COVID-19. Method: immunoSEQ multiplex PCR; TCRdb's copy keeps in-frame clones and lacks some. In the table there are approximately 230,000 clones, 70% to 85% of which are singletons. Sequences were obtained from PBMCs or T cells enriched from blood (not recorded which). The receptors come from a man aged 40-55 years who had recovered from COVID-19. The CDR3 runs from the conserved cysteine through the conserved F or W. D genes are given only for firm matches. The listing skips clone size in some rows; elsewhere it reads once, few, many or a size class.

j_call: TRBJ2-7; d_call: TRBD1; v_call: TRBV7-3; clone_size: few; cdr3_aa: CASSLHAQGPYEQYF; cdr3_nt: TGTGCCAGCAGCTTACACGCACAGGGGCCCTACGAGCAGTACTTC
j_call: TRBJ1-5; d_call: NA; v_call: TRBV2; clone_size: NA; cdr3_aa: CASSAVWARSQPQHF; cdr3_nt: TGTGCCAGCAGTGCGGTGTGGGCCCGTAGTCAGCCCCAGCATTTT
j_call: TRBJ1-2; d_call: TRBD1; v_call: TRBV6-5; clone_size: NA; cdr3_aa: CASSTDRGDYGYTF; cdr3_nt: TGTGCCAGCAGTACAGACAGGGGTGACTATGGCTACACCTTC
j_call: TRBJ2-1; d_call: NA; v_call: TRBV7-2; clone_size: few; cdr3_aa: CASSPPNRYNEQFF; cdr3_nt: TGTGCCAGCAGCCCCCCGAATAGATACAATGAGCAGTTCTTC
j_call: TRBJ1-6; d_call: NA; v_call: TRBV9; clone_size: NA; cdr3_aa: CASSGPRVRESPLHF; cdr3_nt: TGTGCCAGCAGCGGGCCCCGGGTTCGGGAGTCACCCCTCCACTTT
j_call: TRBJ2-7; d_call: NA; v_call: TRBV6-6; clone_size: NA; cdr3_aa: CASTGDLEVYEQYF; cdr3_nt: TGTGCCAGCACCGGAGACTTAGAGGTCTACGAGCAGTACTTC
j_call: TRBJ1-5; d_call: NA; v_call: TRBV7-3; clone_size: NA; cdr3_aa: CASSLTGSGKPQHF; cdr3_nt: TGTGCCAGCAGCTTAACGGGGAGCGGTAAGCCCCAGCATTTT
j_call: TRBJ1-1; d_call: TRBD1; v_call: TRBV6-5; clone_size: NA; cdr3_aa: CATSGGAGTEAFF; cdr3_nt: TGTGCCACCTCAGGGGGCGCGGGGACTGAAGCTTTCTTT
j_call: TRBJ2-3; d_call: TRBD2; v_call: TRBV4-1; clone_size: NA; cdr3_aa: CASSQELAGGPRDTQYF; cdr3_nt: TGCGCCAGCAGCCAAGAACTAGCGGGGGGGCCGAGAGATACGCAGTATTTT
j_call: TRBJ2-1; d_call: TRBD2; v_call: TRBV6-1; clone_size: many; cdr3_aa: CASSEVAGAYNEQFF; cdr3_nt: TGTGCCAGCAGTGAAGTAGCGGGAGCCTACAATGAGCAGTTCTTC